These 31 T cell receptor beta chains were all obtained from the same sample, sequenced in a study of blood T cell repertoires in COVID-19. Produced via immunoSEQ multiplex PCR; TCRdb's table is partial and in-frame only. Of some 56,000 clones listed, less than 90% are singletons. The sequenced sample was peripheral blood. Source of these receptors: a woman over 75 with acute or convalescent COVID-19.

The chain has TRBV29-1 and TRBJ2-5; 8 bases map to TRBD2. This CDR3 contains 15 residues. In germline, CDR1 is SQVTM, CDR2 ANQGSEA. After removal of 6 bases from V and 1 base from J, the junction contained 10 bases not matched to a gene. The CDR3 DNA reads as TGCAGCGTCGTCGGTGCGGGGGGCCTCCAAGAGACCCAGTACTTC. Its protein product is CSVVGAGGLQETQYF.

The rearrangement uses TRBV6-5 and TRBJ1-5; D unresolved. The CDR3 is 14 residues long. V was trimmed by 6 bases and J by 3 bases, leaving 12 bases between them. Germline V gene data show CDR1 as MNHEY and CDR2 as SVGAGI. The chain's CDR3 is CASRGDKTNQPQHF. CDR3 in DNA: TGTGCCAGCAGGGGTGACAAGACCAATCAGCCCCAGCATTTT.

The chain is built from TRBV5-6 and TRBJ2-5, with 9 bases fitting TRBD1. Germline-derived CDR1 and CDR2 are SGHDT and YYEEEE. CDR3 length: 16 residues. The J segment lost 3 bases and the V segment lost 4 bases, leaving 10 bases of the junction unmatched. The DNA for the CDR3 is TGTGCCAGCAGCCGAAACACCGGGACAGGGAAAGAGACCCAGTACTTC. Encoded protein: CASSRNTGTGKETQYF.

V usage is TRBV5-1 and J usage is TRBJ2-7; 7 bases are shared with TRBD2. Per the germline V gene, CDR1 is SGHRS and CDR2 is YFSETQ. This CDR3 is built from 16 residues. V was clipped by 4 bases and J by 3 bases; unmatched bases: 13. CDR3 loop: CASSRDWASGYYEQYF. CDR3 nucleotides: TGCGCCAGCAGCCGGGACTGGGCTAGCGGTTACTACGAGCAGTACTTC.

The chain joins TRBV4-1 to TRBJ1-3; D uncertain. Trimming left V 1 base short and J 5 bases short, with 18 bases between. CDR3 length: 17 amino acids. Germline CDR1 reads MGHRA; CDR2 reads YSYEKL. The CDR3 coding sequence is TGCGCCAGCAGCCAAGCGTCGGGGTATGGGCTCCGAAACACCATATATTTT. Translated: CASSQASGYGLRNTIYF.

This clone was counted once. The chain combines TRBV14 with TRBJ2-5, with TRBD2 matching over 9 bases. Germline CDR1 is SGHDN and CDR2 is FVKESK. The CDR3 consists of 18 residues. J gave up 5 bases and V 4 bases, and 17 bases lay outside the gene matches. The CDR3 DNA sequence: TGTGCCAGCAGCCCTGCCGCGGGGGGGCACGGGAGTCAGGAGACCCAGTACTTC. This gives the protein CASSPAAGGHGSQETQYF.

The CDR3: CASSRQEIAFF. CDR3 bases: TGTGCCAGCAGCAGACAGGAGATAGCTTTCTTT. The chain links TRBV6-5 to TRBJ1-1; D is perhaps TRBD1 (6 bases). CDR1 is MNHEY, CDR2 SVGAGI, per germline. Between the trimmed V and J ends, which lost 6 bases and 10 bases, there was a span of 12 bases. The CDR3 is 11 residues long.

The V gene is TRBV5-4, the J gene TRBJ2-5; 12 bases align to TRBD1. V lost 0 bases, J lost 4 bases, and 10 bases stayed unmatched. Germline CDR1 and CDR2: SGHNT and YYREEE (reference sequence). The CDR3 has 18 amino acids. CDR3 sequence reads: CASSLALGGTGGSETQYF. The CDR3 coding sequence is TGTGCCAGCAGCTTGGCCTTGGGCGGGACAGGGGGCTCAGAGACCCAGTACTTC.

The chain links TRBV7-8 to TRBJ2-2; D possibly corresponds to TRBD1 (6 bases). CDR1 is SGHVS and CDR2 is FQNEAQ in the germline V gene. The CDR3 runs to 14 residues. Trimming removed 10 bases at V and 1 base at J, with 13 bases between. The CDR3 region is CAIGQSLNTGELFF. The DNA for the CDR3 is TGTGCCATAGGACAGTCTTTGAACACCGGGGAGCTGTTTTTT.

The genes are TRBV5-1 and TRBJ2-2; D perhaps matches TRBD1 (6 bases). Germline lookup yields CDR1 SGHRS and CDR2 YFSETQ. Trimming shortened V by 5 bases and J by 0 bases, and 14 bases separated the two germline ends. The CDR3 sequence is 16 residues long. The CDR3, as DNA: TGCGCCAGCAGTGCTCAGGGGATATCGAACACCGGGGAGCTGTTTTTT. Residues: CASSAQGISNTGELFF.

The chain is built from TRBV2 and TRBJ1-6, with 12 bases aligning to TRBD1. V trimming: 6 bases; J trimming: 9 bases; junction bases outside the gene matches: 6. Looked up from germline, CDR1 is SNHLY and CDR2 is FYNNEI. CDR3 length equals 15 residues. The CDR3 here is CASSGTGGWSSPLHF. For the CDR3, the DNA is TGTGCCAGCAGCGGGACAGGGGGCTGGAGTTCACCCCTCCACTTT. The entire variable domain, with the rest obtained from reference TRBV2 and TRBJ1-6, is as follows: EPEVTQTPSHQVTQMGQEVILRCVPISNHLYFYWYRQILGQKVEFLVSFYNNEISEKSEIFDDQFSVERPDGSNFTLKIRSTKLEDSAMYFCASSGTGGWSSPLHFGNGTRLTVT.

The J gene is TRBJ1-2, the V gene TRBV7-6; TRBD1 matches 7 bases. The trim removed 5 bases at V and 8 bases at J, leaving 5 bases unmatched. Germline assignment: CDR1 SGHVS and CDR2 FNYEAQ. The CDR3 is made up of 12 amino acids. In nucleotides, the CDR3 is TGTGCCAGCAGCACGTCGACAGGGGGCTACACCTTC. It yields the protein CASSTSTGGYTF.

By share, this clone counts as hyperexpanded. This chain joins TRBV6-5 and TRBJ2-1; 7 bases line up with TRBD1. The CDR3 has 13 residues. V trimming: 6 bases; J trimming: 7 bases; junction bases outside the gene matches: 6. Germline assignment: CDR1 MNHEY and CDR2 SVGAGI. The CDR3 sequence is CASSLGQSNEQFF. In nucleotides, the CDR3 is TGTGCCAGCAGCCTGGGACAGTCGAATGAGCAGTTCTTC.

The chain uses TRBV20-1 and TRBJ2-1; D is possibly TRBD1 (6 bases). Germline CDR1 DFQATT, CDR2 SNEGSKA (reference sequence). Trimming left V 7 bases short and J 10 bases short, with 14 bases between. There are 11 residues in the CDR3. As DNA, the CDR3 is TGCAGTGGTAGTGTTACAGGGGAGCAGTTCTTC. Amino acid sequence: CSGSVTGEQFF.

J is TRBJ1-5 and V is TRBV18, with 8 positions matching TRBD1. V was clipped by 3 bases and J by 5 bases; unmatched bases: 3. Germline CDR1 reads KGHSH; CDR2 reads LQKENI. The CDR3 is 14 residues long. CDR3 nucleotide sequence: TGTGCCAGCTCACCTGGACAGGGAGATCAGCCCCAGCATTTT. Amino acids: CASSPGQGDQPQHF.

CDR3: CASSPRTGIEQYF. DNA of the CDR3: TGTGCCAGCAGTCCAAGGACAGGGATCGAGCAGTACTTC. The chain has TRBV12-3 or TRBV12-4 and TRBJ2-7, with 8 nucleotides matching TRBD1. The V and J ends lost 5 bases and 6 bases, in that order; junction bases with no gene match: 6. The CDR3 loop spans 13 amino acids.

This chain uses TRBV5-1 with TRBJ1-6, with no clear D. Germline-derived CDR1 and CDR2 are SGHRS and YFSETQ. Trimming pared 4 bases from V and 6 bases from J, leaving 11 bases between. The CDR3 has 14 residues. This CDR3 reads CASSAQGVNSPLHF. DNA of the CDR3: TGCGCCAGCAGCGCACAAGGAGTTAATTCACCCCTCCACTTT.

The chain recombines TRBV7-9 with TRBJ1-1; a possible D gene is TRBD1 (6 bases). This CDR3 comprises 13 residues. Trimming removed 5 bases at V and 0 bases at J, with 7 bases between. Germline V gene sequence: CDR1 SEHNR, CDR2 FQNEAQ (reference sequence). The CDR3 sequence: CASSNRVNTEAFF. CDR3 DNA: TGTGCCAGCAGCAACAGGGTGAACACTGAAGCTTTCTTT.

This chain connects TRBV6-4 to TRBJ2-7; D is ambiguous. Trimming took off 0 bases at V and 5 bases at J, with 11 bases between the two ends. Germline V gene lookup returns CDR1 MRHNA and CDR2 SNTAGT. The CDR3 runs to 14 residues. The CDR3 spells CASSDSISVDEQYF. CDR3 sequence (DNA): TGTGCCAGCAGTGACTCAATCTCGGTGGACGAGCAGTACTTC.

The chain couples TRBV5-1 to TRBJ2-3; a possible D gene is TRBD2 (7 bases). V shed 4 bases and J shed 8 bases, with 20 bases lying between them. Germline lookup yields CDR1 SGHRS and CDR2 YFSETQ. There are 15 residues in the CDR3. In DNA form, the CDR3 reads TGCGCCAGCAGCCCCCGGGCGGGGGCCAGGGGTACGCAGTATTTT. It translates to CASSPRAGARGTQYF.

The chain has TRBV6-1 and TRBJ2-7, with 7 bases that match TRBD2. The CDR3 is made up of 16 amino acids. CDR1 and CDR2 from the germline V gene are MNHNS and SASEGT. V dropped 3 bases and J dropped 2; count of bases not matched to a gene: 10. CDR3 amino acids: CASSEVAGQPPYEQYF. CDR3 in DNA: TGTGCCAGCAGTGAGGTAGCGGGCCAGCCCCCCTACGAGCAGTACTTC.

The CDR3 nucleotides read TGCGCCAGCAGCCAAGATGGAGGCCAGGGGGCGCCTGGCTACACCTTC. Protein: CASSQDGGQGAPGYTF. The chain links TRBV4-1 to TRBJ1-2; TRBD1 agrees at 8 bases. The CDR3 extends over 16 amino acids. V lost 0 bases and J lost 7; bases outside the gene matches: 10. The germline gives CDR1 MGHRA, CDR2 YSYEKL.

This chain uses TRBV6-5 with TRBJ1-6; D is ambiguous. The CDR3 is 14 residues long. V was clipped by 6 bases and J by 4 bases, with 10 bases between them. CDR1 MNHEY and CDR2 SVGAGI come from the germline V gene. CDR3 amino acids: CASSPKTYNSPLHF. As DNA, the CDR3 is TGTGCCAGCAGCCCCAAAACATATAATTCACCCCTCCACTTT.

The chain combines TRBV7-2 with TRBJ2-2, with 7 bases identical to TRBD2. This CDR3 spans 17 amino acids. Germline CDR1 is SGHTA and CDR2 is FQGNSA. V lost 1 base to trimming and J lost 5 bases; unmatched junction nucleotides: 10. The CDR3: CASSLDRLAATTGELFF. The CDR3 nucleotides read TGTGCCAGCAGCTTAGATCGGCTAGCGGCTACGACCGGGGAGCTGTTTTTT.

This chain links TRBV6-4 with TRBJ1-1; D perhaps matches TRBD1 (5 bases). CDR1 MRHNA and CDR2 SNTAGT come from the germline V gene. Trimming cost V 10 bases and J 6 bases, with 21 bases left between them. The CDR3 totals 14 residues. The CDR3: CANLSPTRDSEAFF. CDR3 bases: TGTGCCAACCTCTCCCCTACCAGGGACTCTGAAGCTTTCTTT.

The chain is built from TRBV10-2 and TRBJ2-1; 11 positions match TRBD2. Germline V CDR1 and CDR2: WSHSY, SAAADI. J was trimmed by 4 bases and V by 6 bases; bases with no gene match: 5. There are 15 residues in the CDR3. CDR3 amino acids: CASSPLAGGYNEQFF. The CDR3 DNA reads TGCGCCAGCAGCCCTCTAGCGGGGGGTTACAATGAGCAGTTCTTC.

J is TRBJ1-3 and V is TRBV7-9; D is ambiguous. This CDR3 has 13 amino acids. The germline gives CDR1 SEHNR, CDR2 FQNEAQ (reference sequence). With 6 bases removed from V and 6 bases from J, the gap between germline ends came to 12 bases. CDR3 nucleotide sequence: TGTGCCAGCAGTTCCGGCGGCTCAAACACCATATATTTT. Translating gives CASSSGGSNTIYF.

The CDR3 sequence: CASSSLGGGGVEPQHF. The CDR3, as DNA: TGTGCCAGCAGCTCCCTTGGGGGGGGTGGGGTTGAGCCCCAGCATTTT. The chain joins TRBV5-5 to TRBJ1-5; tentative D call: TRBD1 (5 bases). V lost 3 bases and J 8 bases, leaving 21 bases between the germline ends. CDR3 length equals 16 residues. The germline gives CDR1 SGHKS, CDR2 YYEKEE (reference sequence).

The chain joins TRBV18 to TRBJ2-5; 14 bases agree with TRBD2. The germline CDR1 and CDR2 sequences are KGHSH and LQKENI. With V trimmed by 5 bases and J by 5 bases, 10 bases remained unmatched. CDR3 length: 17 residues. The CDR3 DNA reads as TGTGCCAGCTCATCGACTAGCGGGGGGGCCGTCGGTGAGACCCAGTACTTC. This translates into CASSSTSGGAVGETQYF.

The J gene is TRBJ1-1, the V gene TRBV7-9; 12 bases map to TRBD1. Germline-derived CDR1 and CDR2 are SEHNR and FQNEAQ (reference sequence). This CDR3 region has 16 residues. Trimming removed 3 bases from V and 5 bases from J; junction bases left unmatched: 7. The CDR3 sequence is CASSFPGQGALTEAFF. CDR3 nucleotides: TGTGCCAGCAGCTTCCCGGGACAGGGGGCCCTTACTGAAGCTTTCTTT.

CDR3 loop: CASTPGGGAGGYTF. CDR3 nucleotide sequence: TGTGCCAGCACCCCTGGGGGGGGCGCGGGGGGCTACACCTTC. V gene TRBV2 combines with J gene TRBJ1-2; maybe TRBD1 (6 bases). Germline loops: CDR1 SNHLY, CDR2 FYNNEI. CDR3 length equals 14 residues. V gave up 7 bases and J gave up 8 bases, with 20 bases separating them.